A selection of T cell receptor beta chains follows, all from one sample in a study of cytomegalovirus exposure and HLA in healthy donors. Generated by immunoSEQ multiplex PCR, the TCRdb table keeps only in-frame clones and is missing some. The sample has approximately 250,000 clones, 80% to 90% seen once. Source material: PBMCs. The receptors come from a girl aged 2-9 years in good health and CMV-seronegative. The CDR3 runs from the conserved cysteine through the conserved F or W. The D gene is left open where the match is weak. Not all rows give a size; the values are once, few, many and, for expanded clones, a class.

size	V	J	D	CDR3	DNA
few	TRBV29-1	TRBJ1-2	TRBD1	CSVDLGDRGLYGYTF	TGCAGCGTTGATCTGGGGGACAGGGGTCTGTATGGCTACACCTTC
-	TRBV29-1	TRBJ1-2	-	CSVEKNGGNYGYTF	TGCAGCGTTGAAAAGAACGGGGGAAACTATGGCTACACCTTC
-	TRBV2	TRBJ2-1	-	CASIVDNEQFF	TGTGCCAGCATTGTAGACAATGAGCAGTTCTTC
-	TRBV19	TRBJ1-5	-	CASSTWPDFSNQPQHF	TGTGCCAGTAGTACTTGGCCCGACTTCAGCAATCAGCCCCAGCATTTT
-	TRBV19	TRBJ1-5	-	CASSRGQEVNQPQHF	TGTGCCAGTAGTAGAGGGCAGGAGGTCAATCAGCCCCAGCATTTT
-	TRBV14	TRBJ2-1	TRBD2	CASSQEKGSSGSSYNEQFF	TGTGCCAGCAGCCAAGAAAAGGGCAGTAGCGGGAGCTCCTACAATGAGCAGTTCTTC
-	TRBV20-1	TRBJ2-7	-	CSASGSYEQYF	TGCAGTGCTAGCGGCTCCTACGAGCAGTACTTC
-	TRBV2	TRBJ2-7	TRBD1	CASGQGNYEQYF	TGTGCCAGCGGACAGGGGAACTACGAGCAGTACTTC
-	TRBV5-4	TRBJ2-1	TRBD2	CASSLVGTTYNEQFF	TGTGCCAGCAGCTTGGTAGGGACTACGTACAATGAGCAGTTCTTC
-	TRBV7-8	TRBJ2-1	TRBD2	CASSPKLAGTTYNEQFF	TGTGCCAGCAGCCCCAAACTAGCGGGAACAACCTACAATGAGCAGTTCTTC
-	TRBV7-7	TRBJ2-2	-	CASSFEDGELFF	TGTGCCAGCAGCTTTGAGGACGGGGAGCTGTTTTTT